The T cell receptor beta chain described here comes from a study of blood T cell repertoires in COVID-19 (dated by TCRdb to 2018 to 2020). Describing the broader study: The collaborator samples originated in the United States, Italy and Spain and spanned the acute and convalescent phases of COVID-19. The prospective study material was composed of cDNA or gDNA derived from T cells, B-cell-depleted T cells, or PBMCs. Deeply sampled blood TCRbeta repertoires from subjects exposed to, actively infected with, or recovered from COVID-19 were included in the dataset. The repertoires were released in a freely available public database intended as a resource for research on the immune response to SARS-CoV-2. The samples were drawn from two sources: the first 160 participants of the ongoing ImmuneRACE study, and approximately 1,300 subjects contributed by 6 global collaborators. A de-identified subject ID, COVID-19 status, age in years and sex were almost always included in the sample metadata. HLA class I and class II types, where available, came from metadata supplied by the sample provider rather than from assay-based typing. Points the paper makes about the study in general: The quantity of clinical and demographic metadata differed by source and by participant and was supplied without curation.

TCRbeta CDR3 regions were amplified from genomic DNA by means of the immunoSEQ Assay, a bias-controlled multiplex PCR. In the paper's pipeline: The number of nucleated cells in each sample was estimated by amplification of reference gene primers within the assay. To quantify the absolute abundance of each unique TCRbeta CDR3 rearrangement, sequence reads were collapsed and filtered. For each sample, productive Simpson clonality was calculated by taking the square root of Simpson's diversity index across productive rearrangements. TCRdb holds this immuneACCESS table with in-frame rearrangements only. Some clones are missing; in checked studies, unresolved V genes explain under half, and the rest has no known cause. That table gives V, J and clone size, and the DNA gave D and trimming. The sample profile shows 35,000 to 50,000 clones; about 85% of them were found once. The ten top clones hold approximately 15% of the sample.

CDR1 and CDR2 are drawn from the germline V gene: MNHEY, SVGAGI. At the junction V is shortened by 6 bases and J by 4 bases, with 16 bases in between. The CDR3 runs 15 amino acids, cysteine and phenylalanine included. Kept here is only the CDR3 DNA, which spans 45 bases and is read in frame from base 1. Points on this clone: Its binding antigen is unknown. No much larger clone is present one base from it, and per-base qualities are unavailable.

Each collaborating institution followed its own protocols to collect whole blood in K2EDTA tubes. For TCRbeta analysis, collaborators shipped samples as frozen whole blood, isolated PBMCs, or DNA extracted from either of those sample types. The specimen was peripheral blood. The receptor comes from a human donor in a cohort sampled during active COVID-19. The chain uses TRBV6-5 and TRBJ2-1; the D segment could be TRBD2, given 5 matching bases. Here the CDR3 is given as CASRNGNSRYNEQFF. The nucleotides are TGTGCCAGCAGAAACGGGAATTCCCGGTACAATGAGCAGTTCTTC.